Included here is one T cell receptor beta chain sequence, with context. Its antigen is not known. These data come from a study of vaccination and CD4 T cells after COVID-19. Treatment specified: approximately 9-day PBMC culture with coronavirus spike peptide pools or control peptides (ViraFEST assay). CD4+ T cells that had been cultured provided DNA sequenced with the Oncomine TCR Beta short-read assay. TCRdb redid the calling of the PCR reads with MiXCR, one entry per CDR3 protein. The profile covers about 15,000 distinct CDR3 sequences, with 45% appearing a single time and 20% to 25% taken by the ten largest. From germline, CDR1 is MNHEY and CDR2 SVGEGT. This CDR3 contains 17 residues. Trimming at V came to 4 bases and at J to 5 bases, leaving 10 bases not matched to a gene.

The sequenced sample was CD4+ T cells from blood, cultured in vitro, obtained before SARS-CoV-2 vaccination. This receptor was taken from a human donor who received a COVID-19 vaccine. The chain employs TRBV6-2 or TRBV6-3 and TRBJ2-1; 11 bases match TRBD1. The CDR3 protein is CASSSRGQGGRDNEQFF. The CDR3 nucleotides read TGTGCCAGCAGTTCCCGGGGACAGGGGGGGAGAGACAATGAGCAGTTCTTC.